This T cell receptor beta chain was found in a study of blood T cell repertoires in COVID-19 (dated by TCRdb to the early 2020s). About the investigation overall: The collaborator samples originated in the United States, Italy and Spain and spanned the acute and convalescent phases of COVID-19. The material from the prospective study consisted of cDNA or gDNA derived from T cells, B-cell-depleted T cells, or PBMCs. Subjects who had been exposed to COVID-19, were actively infected with it, or had recovered from it provided the deeply sampled blood TCRbeta repertoires that made up the dataset. The repertoires were made available in a free public database intended to serve as a resource for research on the immune response to SARS-CoV-2. Where available, HLA class I and class II types were obtained from metadata supplied by the sample provider rather than from assay-based typing. Samples came from the ongoing ImmuneRACE study (first 160 participants) plus 1,254 subjects from 6 global collaborators. The sample metadata nearly always contained a de-identified subject ID, COVID-19 status, age in years and sex. The study at large found these results: The quantity of clinical and demographic metadata differed by source and by participant and was supplied without curation.

Reading the germline V gene gives CDR1 SGHTA and CDR2 FQGNSA. V is reduced by 4 bases and J by 7 bases, leaving a spacing of 19 bases between them. Spanning cysteine to phenylalanine, the CDR3 consists of 15 amino acids. This entry keeps only the CDR3 DNA: 45 bases, framed from base 1. Samples from volunteer blood donors who had recovered from COVID-19 were contributed by a second Seattle source. Whole blood was collected in K2EDTA tubes by collaborating institutions according to the institutions' own protocols. For TCRbeta analysis, collaborators shipped samples in one of three forms: frozen whole blood, isolated PBMCs, or DNA extracted from either of those sample types. With respect to this clone: The target of this receptor is not known. No clone much larger than this one lies a single base away; base qualities are absent.

TCRbeta CDR3 regions were amplified from genomic DNA by means of the immunoSEQ Assay, a bias-controlled multiplex PCR. Per the authors' processing: Nucleated cell counts per sample were estimated from amplification of reference gene primers within the assay. Sequence reads were collapsed and filtered to measure the absolute abundance of every unique TCRbeta CDR3 rearrangement. Productive Simpson clonality was computed per sample as the square root of Simpson's diversity index over productive rearrangements. TCRdb re-hosts the immuneACCESS table, in-frame sequences only. Its copies lack some clones; in the studies checked, an unresolved V gene accounts for under half of them, and the cause for the rest is not known. The V and J calls and the clone size are those of that table, but D and trimming were determined from the DNA. The sample data list approximately 300,000 clones, and about 89% of these were observed just once. Around 6% of the sample goes to the ten largest clones.

The sequence links TRBV7-2 to TRBJ2-5; the D gene is perhaps TRBD2, on 6 matching bases. The sequencing sample was made of peripheral blood. The clonotype originates from a man between 18 and 35 years old who had recovered from COVID-19. CDR3 loop: CASSWRGEAHGTQYF. The DNA reads as follows: TGTGCCAGCAGCTGGAGGGGAGAGGCCCATGGGACCCAGTACTTC.